One sample yielded the 27 T cell receptor beta chains listed below, sequenced in a study of T cell changes during pregnancy in multiple sclerosis. Clones were sequenced by immunoSEQ multiplex PCR, and TCRdb holds only the in-frame ones, with some missing. The data show over 80,000 clones, 90% seen once. The specimen was peripheral blood, collected in the second trimester of pregnancy. Receptor source: a female donor in good health, enrolled as a control in a pregnancy study.

V gene TRBV15 combines with J gene TRBJ1-4; 7 nucleotides agree with TRBD1. Trimming at V came to 6 bases and at J to 5 bases, leaving 18 bases not matched to a gene. In germline, CDR1 is LNHNV, CDR2 YYDKDF (reference sequence). The CDR3 totals 18 residues. CDR3 nucleotides: TGTGCCACCAGGGACAGGTACCCGTACGGAAGGAGGAATGAAAAACTGTTTTTT. It translates to CATRDRYPYGRRNEKLFF.

The chain uses TRBV7-9 and TRBJ2-1; D is unresolved. The CDR3 spans 14 residues. The germline V and J ends were trimmed by 2 bases and 6 bases, with 11 bases remaining between them. Germline V gene data show CDR1 as SEHNR and CDR2 as FQNEAQ (reference sequence). The CDR3 protein is CASSLSGPSNEQFF. CDR3 sequence (DNA): TGTGCCAGCAGCTTATCTGGGCCAAGCAATGAGCAGTTCTTC.

The chain recombines TRBV30 with TRBJ2-1; TRBD2 matches at 11 bases. CDR1 is GTSNPN, CDR2 SVGIG, per germline (reference sequence). V was clipped by 4 bases and J by 1 base; unmatched bases: 18. This CDR3 contains 20 residues. CDR3 loop: CAWTLKTSGTSFGSYNEQFF. DNA of the CDR3: TGTGCCTGGACCCTGAAGACTAGCGGGACGAGCTTTGGGTCCTACAATGAGCAGTTCTTC.

This clone was found a few times. This rearrangement joins TRBV10-2 to TRBJ1-5; D is perhaps TRBD1 (5 bases). V dropped 8 bases and J dropped 10 bases, with 15 bases sitting between them. There are 12 residues in the CDR3. CDR1 WSHSY and CDR2 SAAADI come from the germline V gene. The CDR3 here is CASGHDSAPQHF. Written as DNA, the CDR3 is TGCGCCAGCGGCCACGACAGTGCTCCCCAGCATTTT.

The V gene is TRBV5-1, the J gene TRBJ1-2; D call uncertain. V lost 3 bases and J lost 2, with 11 bases in between. The germline CDR1 and CDR2 sequences are SGHRS and YFSETQ. CDR3 size: 14 residues. This CDR3 is CASSYYFGNYGYTF. In nucleotides, the CDR3 is TGCGCCAGCAGCTATTACTTCGGGAACTATGGCTACACCTTC.

The gene calls are TRBV9 and TRBJ2-1; TRBD1 agrees at 7 bases. The germline V gene has CDR1 SGDLS and CDR2 YYNGEE. CDR3 size: 15 residues. The junction had 6 bases not matched to a gene; V was cut back by 2 bases and J by 4 bases. The CDR3 reads CASSVDRIKYNEQFF. The CDR3 DNA reads as TGTGCCAGCAGCGTGGACAGGATTAAGTACAATGAGCAGTTCTTC.

The chain joins TRBV29-1 to TRBJ1-2; TRBD1 matches 7 bases. The V segment lost 1 base and the J segment 8 bases; nucleotides outside the gene matches: 7. The CDR3 length is 13 residues. CDR1 and CDR2 (germline): SQVTM, ANQGSEA. The CDR3 here is CSVEGGDRAGYTF. CDR3 nucleotides: TGCAGCGTTGAAGGAGGAGACAGGGCGGGCTACACCTTC.

V and J are TRBV5-6 and TRBJ2-7; 7 bases fit TRBD1. With V trimmed by 2 bases and J by 3 bases, 5 bases remained unmatched. This CDR3 is 14 amino acids long. Germline V gene lookup returns CDR1 SGHDT and CDR2 YYEEEE. The CDR3, as DNA: TGTGCCAGCAGCTTCGGGACAGCGGACTACGAGCAGTACTTC. It specifies CASSFGTADYEQYF. The whole variable domain, remainder taken from reference TRBV5-6 and TRBJ2-7, is DAGVTQSPTHLIKTRGQQVTLRCSPKSGHDTVSWYQQALGQGPQFIFQYYEEEERQRGNFPDRFSGHQFPNYSSELNVNALLLGDSALYLCASSFGTADYEQYFGPGTRLTVT.

The V gene is TRBV28, the J gene TRBJ1-6; possible D gene TRBD1, 6 bases. Germline V gives CDR1 MDHEN, CDR2 SYDVKM. The CDR3 sequence is 16 residues long. Deletions cut 2 bases from V and 9 bases from J, with 17 bases between. The chain's CDR3 is CASSLLGGGRGSPLHF. CDR3 DNA sequence: TGTGCCAGCAGTTTACTTGGGGGGGGGCGCGGTTCACCCCTCCACTTT.

The J gene is TRBJ1-4, the V gene TRBV28; TRBD1 aligns across 8 bases. V trimming: 5 bases; J trimming: 6 bases; junction bases outside the gene matches: 8. The germline V gene has CDR1 MDHEN and CDR2 SYDVKM. CDR3 length: 15 residues. CDR3 DNA: TGTGCCAGCAGTCCGTGGACAGGGAGTGATGAAAAACTGTTTTTT. Amino acid sequence: CASSPWTGSDEKLFF.

The rearrangement uses TRBV2 and TRBJ2-3; tentatively, D is TRBD2 (7 bases). Germline-derived CDR1 and CDR2 are SNHLY and FYNNEI. V shed 8 bases and J shed 5 bases, with 20 bases lying between them. The CDR3 is 15 amino acids. CDR3 sequence reads: CASGRGAGVGDTQYF. The DNA of the CDR3 is TGTGCCAGCGGCCGGGGGGCGGGGGTGGGAGATACGCAGTATTTT. The complete variable domain, with remaining parts taken from reference TRBV2 and TRBJ2-3, reads EPEVTQTPSHQVTQMGQEVILRCVPISNHLYFYWYRQILGQKVEFLVSFYNNEISEKSEIFDDQFSVERPDGSNFTLKIRSTKLEDSAMYFCASGRGAGVGDTQYFGPGTRLTVL.

This sequence joins TRBV11-2 and TRBJ2-3; D possibly corresponds to TRBD1 (6 bases). Germline V gene lookup returns CDR1 SGHAT and CDR2 FQNNGV. Trimming left V 2 bases short and J 2 bases short, with 14 bases between. The length of the CDR3 is 16 residues. CDR3 region: CASSLSGVSNTDTQYF. CDR3 nucleotide sequence: TGTGCCAGCAGCTTATCAGGGGTATCAAACACAGATACGCAGTATTTT.

V is TRBV28 and J is TRBJ2-1; TRBD1 agrees at 7 bases. The CDR3 has 14 amino acids. Per the germline V gene, CDR1 is MDHEN and CDR2 is SYDVKM. V shed 8 bases, J shed 8 bases, and the junction held 12 bases outside the gene matches. In nucleotides, the CDR3 is TGTGCCAGCGCCGAGGGGCAGGGGGTCGATGAGCAGTTCTTC. Translation gives CASAEGQGVDEQFF.

This chain uses TRBV5-1 with TRBJ2-5, with 9 nucleotides matching TRBD1. The trim removed 4 bases at V and 4 bases at J, leaving 14 bases unmatched. This CDR3 is built from 17 residues. Germline V gene data show CDR1 as SGHRS and CDR2 as YFSETQ. CDR3 amino acids: CASSTVPQGAEGETQYF. CDR3 DNA: TGCGCCAGCAGCACCGTTCCACAGGGGGCGGAGGGAGAGACCCAGTACTTC.

This chain connects TRBV7-9 to TRBJ1-4; 8 bases match TRBD1. V dropped 9 bases and J dropped 7; count of bases not matched to a gene: 7. This CDR3 has 13 residues. The germline CDR1 and CDR2 sequences are SEHNR and FQNEAQ (reference sequence). In DNA, the CDR3 is TGTGCCAGTGAGCGGGACAGGTCTGAAAAACTGTTTTTT. This sequence encodes CASERDRSEKLFF.

This chain links TRBV6-5 with TRBJ2-7, with unresolved D. V shed 6 bases and J shed 2 bases, with 11 bases lying between them. Germline V gene data show CDR1 as MNHEY and CDR2 as SVGAGI. The CDR3 is 13 amino acids. CDR3 in amino acids: CASSGTVTYEQYF. CDR3 sequence (DNA): TGTGCCAGCAGCGGCACAGTAACCTACGAGCAGTACTTC.

This chain links TRBV14 with TRBJ2-7; 7 nucleotides agree with TRBD2. With V trimmed by 1 base and J by 0 bases, 9 bases remained unmatched. Germline loops: CDR1 SGHDN, CDR2 FVKESK. This CDR3 spans 17 amino acids. The CDR3 region has the DNA TGTGCCAGCAGCCAAGGTTGGACGGGGGGACGCTCCTACGAGCAGTACTTC. It encodes CASSQGWTGGRSYEQYF.

The V call is TRBV2, the J call TRBJ1-6; no definite D call. CDR3 length equals 15 residues. V gave up 7 bases and J gave up 5 bases, with 15 bases separating them. Germline CDR1 reads SNHLY; CDR2 reads FYNNEI. The CDR3 is CASKRWPEDNSPLHF. Written as DNA, the CDR3 is TGTGCCAGCAAGAGATGGCCAGAGGATAATTCACCCCTCCACTTT. The complete variable domain, with remaining parts taken from reference TRBV2 and TRBJ1-6, reads EPEVTQTPSHQVTQMGQEVILRCVPISNHLYFYWYRQILGQKVEFLVSFYNNEISEKSEIFDDQFSVERPDGSNFTLKIRSTKLEDSAMYFCASKRWPEDNSPLHFGNGTRLTVT.

This clone showed up just a few times. CDR3 nucleotide sequence: TGTGCCAGCTCACCACTCCAGGGGAGGGACACTGAAGCTTTCTTT. It codes for CASSPLQGRDTEAFF. This rearrangement joins TRBV18 to TRBJ1-1, with a possible D match to TRBD1 (6 bases). This CDR3 comprises 15 residues. Germline assignment: CDR1 KGHSH and CDR2 LQKENI. The V end was cut by 1 base, the J end by 3 bases, with 12 bases between.

V is TRBV27 and J is TRBJ1-5, with 9 bases fitting TRBD1. The CDR3 covers 16 residues. V gave up 6 bases and J gave up 2 bases; unmatched junction bases: 8. CDR1 MNHEY and CDR2 SMNVEV come from the germline V gene (reference sequence). The CDR3 DNA is TGTGCCAGCAGCTTAACCGGGACAGGGCGCAATCAGCCCCAGCATTTT. As protein: CASSLTGTGRNQPQHF.

The V call is TRBV4-3, the J call TRBJ2-3; 13 bases agree with TRBD2. The CDR3 contains 16 residues. The V and J ends lost 2 bases and 4 bases, in that order; junction bases with no gene match: 3. Germline values: CDR1 LGHNA, CDR2 YSLEER. CDR3 coding DNA: TGCGCCAGCAGCCAAACACTAGCGGGAGGGGCAGATACGCAGTATTTT. This translates into CASSQTLAGGADTQYF.

The V and J genes are TRBV11-2 and TRBJ1-1; possibly TRBD1 for D (5 bases). This CDR3 has 15 amino acids. The V gene's germline CDR1 is SGHAT and CDR2 FQNNGV. V shed 5 bases and J shed 1 base, with 14 bases lying between them. DNA of the CDR3: TGTGCCAGCAGCATCCGCGGGGACGCGAACACTGAAGCTTTCTTT. Its protein product is CASSIRGDANTEAFF.

The chain is built from TRBV2 and TRBJ2-7, with TRBD1 matching over 7 bases. The germline V gene encodes CDR1 SNHLY and CDR2 FYNNEI. The CDR3 is 14 amino acids. V lost 6 bases to trimming and J lost 0 bases; unmatched junction nucleotides: 5. This CDR3 reads CASRGQVFSYEQYF. Here the CDR3 DNA reads TGTGCCAGCAGAGGACAGGTCTTCTCCTACGAGCAGTACTTC. Based on the CDR3 plus reference TRBV2 and TRBJ2-7, the full variable domain is EPEVTQTPSHQVTQMGQEVILRCVPISNHLYFYWYRQILGQKVEFLVSFYNNEISEKSEIFDDQFSVERPDGSNFTLKIRSTKLEDSAMYFCASRGQVFSYEQYFGPGTRLTVT.

The chain links TRBV10-3 to TRBJ1-1; no firm D call. Per the germline V gene, CDR1 is ENHRY and CDR2 is SYGVKD. The CDR3 covers 14 residues. The germline V and J ends were trimmed by 2 bases and 0 bases, with 7 bases remaining between them. The CDR3 bases are TGTGCCATCAGTGAGGTCGCGGTGAACACTGAAGCTTTCTTT. This translates into CAISEVAVNTEAFF.

This chain joins TRBV7-7 and TRBJ2-1; D is unresolved. The CDR3 is made up of 13 amino acids. Trimming cost V 1 base and J 12 bases, with 13 bases left between them. Per germline, CDR1 SSHAT and CDR2 FNYEAQ (reference sequence). This chain's CDR3 is CASSLVLLWPQFF. CDR3 bases: TGTGCCAGCAGCTTAGTTCTCCTCTGGCCGCAGTTCTTC. Full variable domain (remainder filled in from reference TRBV7-7 and TRBJ2-1): GAGVSQSPRYKVTKRGQDVTLRCDPISSHATLYWYQQALGQGPEFLTYFNYEAQPDKSGLPSDRFSAERPEGSISTLTIQRTEQRDSAMYRCASSLVLLWPQFFGPGTRLTVL.

The chain is built from TRBV9 and TRBJ2-3; TRBD2 matches at 14 bases. V dropped 1 base and J dropped 0; count of bases not matched to a gene: 7. This CDR3 has 19 amino acids. Looked up from germline, CDR1 is SGDLS and CDR2 is YYNGEE. Here the CDR3 DNA reads TGTGCCAGCAGCGTAAGACTAGCGGGAGGGATCGCTAGCACAGATACGCAGTATTTT. Its protein product is CASSVRLAGGIASTDTQYF.

The chain uses TRBV10-1 and TRBJ2-7; weak D call: TRBD2 (5 bases). Deletions cut 10 bases from V and 3 bases from J, with 19 bases between. The CDR3 has 14 residues. Germline assignment: CDR1 WNHNN and CDR2 SYGVQD (reference sequence). The CDR3 nucleotides are TGCGCCACCCCTTCATCCGGGAACAACTACGAGCAGTACTTC. The encoded protein is CATPSSGNNYEQYF.